This section outlines one TCR beta chain sequence together with its context. Its antigen is currently unknown. MiXCR was run by TCRdb on the 5' RACE reads, yielding one entry per CDR3 protein. This table holds under 450,000 distinct CDR3 sequences, 23% found once. The record originates from a study of T-cell memory formation after mild COVID-19. Whole-study findings and limits: In pre-infection memory, a portion of responding clones appeared, which suggested that cross-reactive memory joined. Mostly located in CM and EM were contracting CD4+ clones, with contracting CD8+ clones located in EMRA. Day 15 to 85 contracting clones showed balanced CD4/CD8; later expanders leaned CD4+.

Between the trimmed V and J ends, which lost 4 bases and 4 bases, there was a span of 17 bases. The CDR3 is 15 residues long. Germline V gene data show CDR1 as SGHDN and CDR2 as FVKESK. Sequences were obtained from PBMCs or a T cell subset sorted from them (not recorded which). This receptor was taken from an adult woman who had mild COVID-19 (a few samples of this study predate the infection). Cell type and time point are not known. The genes are TRBV14 and TRBJ2-7; D may be TRBD1 (6 bases). CDR3 sequence: CASSPLTQGRYEQYF. In DNA, the CDR3 is TGTGCCAGCAGCCCCCTCACGCAGGGGCGGTACGAGCAGTACTTC.